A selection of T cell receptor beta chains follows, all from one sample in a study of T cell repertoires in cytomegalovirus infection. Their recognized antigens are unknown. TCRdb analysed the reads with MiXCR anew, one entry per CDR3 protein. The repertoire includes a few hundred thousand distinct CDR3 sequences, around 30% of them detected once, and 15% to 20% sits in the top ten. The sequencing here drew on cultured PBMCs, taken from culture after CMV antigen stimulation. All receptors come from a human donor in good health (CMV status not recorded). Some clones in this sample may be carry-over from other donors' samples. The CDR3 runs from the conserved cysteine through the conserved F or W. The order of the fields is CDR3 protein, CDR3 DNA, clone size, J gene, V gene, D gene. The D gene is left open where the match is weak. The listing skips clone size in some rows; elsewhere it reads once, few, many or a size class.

CDR3 protein: CASSGTLGNTEAFF
CDR3 DNA: TGTGCCAGCAGCGGGACCCTTGGGAACACTGAAGCTTTCTTT
clone size: -
J gene: TRBJ1-1
V gene: TRBV5-4
D gene: -

CDR3 protein: CASSAGQGRFTGANVLTF
CDR3 DNA: TGTGCCAGTAGTGCGGGACAGGGGCGATTTACTGGGGCCAACGTCCTGACTTTC
clone size: -
J gene: TRBJ2-6
V gene: TRBV19
D gene: TRBD1

CDR3 protein: CASRLAWPGGTDTQYF
CDR3 DNA: TGTGCCAGCAGACTCGCGTGGCCAGGGGGCACAGATACGCAGTATTTT
clone size: few
J gene: TRBJ2-3
V gene: TRBV7-8
D gene: -

CDR3 protein: CASSRPTNRGLENSGANVLTF
CDR3 DNA: TGTGCCAGCAGCCGTCCTACGAACAGGGGGCTGGAAAACTCTGGGGCCAACGTCCTGACTTTC
clone size: many
J gene: TRBJ2-6
V gene: TRBV7-2
D gene: TRBD1

CDR3 protein: CATAHINLADEQFF
CDR3 DNA: TGTGCCACCGCGCACATCAATCTAGCGGATGAGCAGTTCTTC
clone size: few
J gene: TRBJ2-1
V gene: TRBV19
D gene: TRBD2

CDR3 protein: CASTWGMNTEAFF
CDR3 DNA: TGTGCCAGCACCTGGGGGATGAACACTGAAGCTTTCTTT
clone size: -
J gene: TRBJ1-1
V gene: TRBV28
D gene: -

CDR3 protein: CASSPPWRLSSYNEQFF
CDR3 DNA: TGTGCCAGCAGCCCCCCTTGGCGGCTTAGCTCCTACAATGAGCAGTTCTTC
clone size: -
J gene: TRBJ2-1
V gene: TRBV11-2
D gene: -

CDR3 protein: CASSLVAYPTRAPNTGELFF
CDR3 DNA: TGTGCTAGCAGCTTAGTGGCTTACCCGACTAGAGCTCCGAACACCGGGGAGCTGTTTTTT
clone size: few
J gene: TRBJ2-2
V gene: TRBV7-7
D gene: -

CDR3 protein: CATRGDSGNTIYF
CDR3 DNA: TGTGCCACCAGAGGCGACTCTGGAAACACCATATATTTT
clone size: -
J gene: TRBJ1-3
V gene: TRBV24-1
D gene: -

CDR3 protein: CASSQLPGGGKNIQYF
CDR3 DNA: TGTGCCAGCAGTCAGCTCCCGGGAGGAGGCAAAAACATTCAGTACTTC
clone size: -
J gene: TRBJ2-4
V gene: TRBV27
D gene: TRBD2

CDR3 protein: CSAQRGNSPLHF
CDR3 DNA: TGCAGTGCCCAGAGGGGCAATTCACCCCTCCACTTT
clone size: -
J gene: TRBJ1-6
V gene: TRBV20-1
D gene: -

CDR3 protein: CASSRRTSGETQYF
CDR3 DNA: TGTGCCAGCAGTCGACGGACTAGCGGGGAGACCCAGTACTTC
clone size: -
J gene: TRBJ2-5
V gene: TRBV7-2
D gene: TRBD2

CDR3 protein: CASSQEQGRLGETQYF
CDR3 DNA: TGTGCCAGCAGCCAAGAACAGGGGCGATTGGGAGAGACCCAGTACTTC
clone size: -
J gene: TRBJ2-5
V gene: TRBV3-1
D gene: TRBD1

CDR3 protein: CASSLGGGAPETQYF
CDR3 DNA: TGTGCCAGCAGCTTAGGTGGCGGGGCCCCGGAGACCCAGTACTTC
clone size: many
J gene: TRBJ2-5
V gene: TRBV7-2
D gene: -

CDR3 protein: CASSRGWETQYF
CDR3 DNA: TGTGCCAGCAGCCGCGGGTGGGAGACCCAGTACTTC
clone size: -
J gene: TRBJ2-5
V gene: TRBV7-2
D gene: -

CDR3 protein: CASSPGQARNTIYF
CDR3 DNA: TGTGCCAGCAGCCCGGGACAGGCTAGAAACACCATATATTTT
clone size: few
J gene: TRBJ1-3
V gene: TRBV25-1
D gene: TRBD1

CDR3 protein: CASGVEGFRRNTIYF
CDR3 DNA: TGTGCCAGCGGGGTCGAAGGGTTTCGGAGGAACACCATATATTTT
clone size: few
J gene: TRBJ1-3
V gene: TRBV28
D gene: -

CDR3 protein: CASRLTGTGFTDTQYF
CDR3 DNA: TGTGCCAGCAGACTTACCGGGACAGGGTTTACAGATACGCAGTATTTT
clone size: -
J gene: TRBJ2-3
V gene: TRBV7-9
D gene: TRBD1

CDR3 protein: CASSFVASTDTQYF
CDR3 DNA: TGTGCCAGCAGCTTCGTGGCTAGCACAGATACGCAGTATTTT
clone size: -
J gene: TRBJ2-3
V gene: TRBV11-2
D gene: -

CDR3 protein: CASSSRGLDTDTQYF
CDR3 DNA: TGTGCCAGCAGCAGCAGGGGTCTGGACACAGATACGCAGTATTTT
clone size: -
J gene: TRBJ2-3
V gene: TRBV5-8
D gene: -

CDR3 protein: CASNKNTEAFF
CDR3 DNA: TGTGCCAGCAACAAGAACACTGAAGCTTTCTTT
clone size: -
J gene: TRBJ1-1
V gene: TRBV11-2
D gene: -

CDR3 protein: CASRRSGPNQPQHF
CDR3 DNA: TGTGCCAGCAGGCGGTCGGGTCCAAATCAGCCCCAGCATTTT
clone size: -
J gene: TRBJ1-5
V gene: TRBV19
D gene: -

CDR3 protein: CASSQQQAYEQYF
CDR3 DNA: TGCGCCAGCAGCCAGCAACAGGCGTACGAGCAGTACTTC
clone size: -
J gene: TRBJ2-7
V gene: TRBV4-3
D gene: -

CDR3 protein: CASSLVFLNTEAFF
CDR3 DNA: TGTGCCAGCAGCTTAGTTTTCCTGAACACTGAAGCTTTCTTT
clone size: few
J gene: TRBJ1-1
V gene: TRBV7-8
D gene: -

CDR3 protein: CASSGGPAARDTQYF
CDR3 DNA: TGTGCCAGCAGCGGCGGGCCAGCGGCGAGAGATACGCAGTATTTT
clone size: many
J gene: TRBJ2-3
V gene: TRBV7-2
D gene: -

CDR3 protein: CASSLDSLAGKDEQYF
CDR3 DNA: TGTGCCAGCAGCTTAGATTCCCTAGCGGGAAAGGACGAGCAGTACTTC
clone size: -
J gene: TRBJ2-7
V gene: TRBV11-2
D gene: TRBD2

CDR3 protein: CASSSEGQGVSPLHF
CDR3 DNA: TGTGCCAGCAGCTCAGAGGGACAGGGAGTTTCACCCCTCCACTTT
clone size: once
J gene: TRBJ1-6
V gene: TRBV7-6
D gene: TRBD1

CDR3 protein: CASRPLDRGSGANVLTF
CDR3 DNA: TGCGCCAGCAGGCCATTGGACAGGGGGAGTGGGGCCAACGTCCTGACTTTC
clone size: -
J gene: TRBJ2-6
V gene: TRBV4-1
D gene: TRBD1

CDR3 protein: CASSLSGPDTQYF
CDR3 DNA: TGTGCCAGCAGCTTGTCCGGGCCCGATACGCAGTATTTT
clone size: few
J gene: TRBJ2-3
V gene: TRBV5-4
D gene: -

CDR3 protein: CASSTTGTSGRETQYF
CDR3 DNA: TGTGCCAGCAGTACCACCGGGACTAGCGGGAGAGAGACCCAGTACTTC
clone size: -
J gene: TRBJ2-5
V gene: TRBV6-2/TRBV6-3
D gene: TRBD2

CDR3 protein: CASGRTGGDTQYF
CDR3 DNA: TGTGCTAGTGGTCGGACAGGGGGAGATACGCAGTATTTT
clone size: -
J gene: TRBJ2-3
V gene: TRBV12-5
D gene: TRBD1

CDR3 protein: CASSIWTANTGELFF
CDR3 DNA: TGTGCCAGTAGTATTTGGACAGCGAACACCGGGGAGCTGTTTTTT
clone size: -
J gene: TRBJ2-2
V gene: TRBV19
D gene: -

CDR3 protein: CAIRRGLAGGTGELFF
CDR3 DNA: TGTGCCATCAGGCGGGGACTAGCGGGAGGCACCGGGGAGCTGTTTTTT
clone size: few
J gene: TRBJ2-2
V gene: TRBV10-3
D gene: TRBD2

CDR3 protein: CASSYSVTGRDGYTF
CDR3 DNA: TGTGCCAGCAGTTACTCGGTTACAGGGAGGGATGGCTACACCTTC
clone size: few
J gene: TRBJ1-2
V gene: TRBV6-2/TRBV6-3
D gene: -

CDR3 protein: CASSPSVQSTDTQYF
CDR3 DNA: TGTGCCAGCTCACCCTCCGTCCAGAGCACAGATACGCAGTATTTT
clone size: once
J gene: TRBJ2-3
V gene: TRBV18
D gene: -

CDR3 protein: CASSQVAGSGETQYF
CDR3 DNA: TGTGCCAGCAGCCAAGTTGCAGGGTCGGGTGAGACCCAGTACTTC
clone size: many
J gene: TRBJ2-5
V gene: TRBV14
D gene: -

CDR3 protein: CASSTLGGWAKNIQYF
CDR3 DNA: TGTGCCAGCAGTACCCTGGGGGGTTGGGCCAAAAACATTCAGTACTTC
clone size: few
J gene: TRBJ2-4
V gene: TRBV12-3/TRBV12-4
D gene: -

CDR3 protein: CASSVFPSRPSSAGANVLTF
CDR3 DNA: TGTGCCAGCAGTGTGTTCCCCAGTCGACCCTCTAGCGCTGGGGCCAACGTCCTGACTTTC
clone size: -
J gene: TRBJ2-6
V gene: TRBV2
D gene: -

CDR3 protein: CASSQPGLAGGMNTGELFF
CDR3 DNA: TGCGCCAGCAGCCAACCGGGACTAGCGGGAGGGATGAACACCGGGGAGCTGTTTTTT
clone size: few
J gene: TRBJ2-2
V gene: TRBV4-1
D gene: TRBD2

CDR3 protein: CASSLLVQVGRDTQYF
CDR3 DNA: TGTGCCAGCAGCTTATTGGTCCAGGTCGGCCGGGATACGCAGTATTTT
clone size: -
J gene: TRBJ2-3
V gene: TRBV7-9
D gene: -